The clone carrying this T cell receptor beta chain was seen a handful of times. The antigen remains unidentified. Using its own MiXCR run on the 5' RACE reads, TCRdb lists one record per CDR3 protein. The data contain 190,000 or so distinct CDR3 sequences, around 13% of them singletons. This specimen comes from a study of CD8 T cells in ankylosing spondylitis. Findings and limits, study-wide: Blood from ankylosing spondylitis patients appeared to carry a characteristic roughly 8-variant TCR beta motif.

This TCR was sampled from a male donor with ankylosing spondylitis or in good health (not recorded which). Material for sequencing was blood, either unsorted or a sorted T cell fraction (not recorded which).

In DNA form, the CDR3 reads TGCGCCAGCAGCCACTGGTGGAAGAACACTGAAGCTTTCTTT. It translates to CASSHWWKNTEAFF. J is TRBJ1-1 and V is TRBV4-1; no clear D gene. The CDR3 loop spans 14 amino acids. CDR1 and CDR2 (germline): MGHRA, YSYEKL. The V end was cut by 3 bases, the J end by 1 base, with 9 bases between.